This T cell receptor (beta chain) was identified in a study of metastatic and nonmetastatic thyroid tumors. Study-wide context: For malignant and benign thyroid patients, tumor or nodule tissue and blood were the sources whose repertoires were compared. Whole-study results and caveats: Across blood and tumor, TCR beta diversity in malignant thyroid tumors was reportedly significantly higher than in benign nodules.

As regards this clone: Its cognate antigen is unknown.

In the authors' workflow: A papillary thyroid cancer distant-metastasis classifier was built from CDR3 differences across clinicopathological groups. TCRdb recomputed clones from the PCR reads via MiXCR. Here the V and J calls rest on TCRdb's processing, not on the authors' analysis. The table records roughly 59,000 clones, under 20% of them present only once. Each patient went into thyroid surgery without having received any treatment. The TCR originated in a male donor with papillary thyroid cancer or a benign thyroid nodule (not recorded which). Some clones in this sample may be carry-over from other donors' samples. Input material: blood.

CDR3 in DNA: TGTGCCAGCAGCCTCGCAACAGTTGGCAATTCACCCCTCCACTTT. It translates to CASSLATVGNSPLHF. The chain uses TRBV11-2 and TRBJ1-6; D ambiguous. Germline V gives CDR1 SGHAT, CDR2 FQNNGV. The CDR3 has 15 residues. The V end lost 5 bases, the J end lost 7 bases, and 15 bases lay between the germline ends. Using reference TRBV11-2 and TRBJ1-6 for the parts outside the CDR3, the full variable domain is EAGVAQSPRYKIIEKRQSVAFWCNPISGHATLYWYQQILGQGPKLLIQFQNNGVVDDSQLPKDRFSAERLKGVDSTLKIQPAKLEDSAVYLCASSLATVGNSPLHFGNGTRLTVT.